This T cell receptor (beta chain) emerged from a study of cytomegalovirus exposure and HLA in healthy donors. Points from the study as a whole: A missense DCLRE1C variant was associated with V- and J-gene trimming of TCR beta chains in a later analysis, and an independent cohort replicated the association. Previous analysis showed most TCR beta V segments were productive about 90% or about 30% of the time. According to a later analysis, most TCR beta chains associated with CMV appeared HLA-restricted.

About this clone itself: What it recognizes is unknown.

Germline trimming cut 6 bases from V and 4 bases from J; bases unmatched to any gene: 7. The CDR3 spans 15 residues. The germline CDR1 and CDR2 sequences are SEHNR and FQNEAQ (reference sequence). A multiplex PCR was run with 60 Vbeta primers and 13 Jbeta primers. The protocol was immunoSEQ multiplex PCR, while the TCRdb copy is restricted to in-frame clones and leaves out a portion. The sample records more than 95,000 clones, over 70% being singletons. This sequence was found in a woman aged 45 to 65 in good health and CMV-seropositive. Sequences were obtained from PBMCs. The V gene is TRBV7-9, the J gene TRBJ2-2; TRBD1 agrees at 8 bases. The CDR3 loop is CASRSGGRGTGELFF. In DNA, the CDR3 is TGTGCCAGCAGATCAGGGGGCAGGGGCACCGGGGAGCTGTTTTTT.